The 13 T cell receptor beta chains below were found in one sample sequenced in a study of cytomegalovirus exposure and HLA in healthy donors. Primers: 60 Vbeta forward and 13 Jbeta reverse. Measured with immunoSEQ multiplex PCR; TCRdb has only the in-frame clones, and not every one. The table shows roughly 130,000 clones, with about 83% occurring only once. Sequencing was carried out using PBMCs. All receptors derive from a girl aged 2-10 years in good health and CMV-seronegative.

The V and J genes are TRBV6-5 and TRBJ1-1; D perhaps matches TRBD1 (5 bases). In germline, CDR1 is MNHEY, CDR2 SVGAGI. This CDR3 is 13 amino acids long. V was shortened by 5 bases and J by 3 bases, with 10 bases between the two germline ends. The CDR3 spells CASSKQEYTEAFF. Here the CDR3 DNA reads TGTGCCAGCAGTAAACAGGAGTACACTGAAGCTTTCTTT.

This clone was recorded only once. V is TRBV25-1 and J is TRBJ2-1; D is undetermined. Germline CDR1 MGHDK, CDR2 SYGVNS. V was shortened by 10 bases and J by 13 bases, with 11 bases between the two germline ends. This CDR3 is 9 amino acids long. CDR3 in DNA: TGTGCCAAGAGTCTGATCCAGTTCTTC. This sequence encodes CAKSLIQFF.

The genes are TRBV9 and TRBJ1-1; D not resolved. There are 12 residues in the CDR3. Germline CDR1 reads SGDLS; CDR2 reads YYNGEE. The V and J ends lost 7 bases and 1 base respectively, with 8 bases between them. CDR3 bases: TGTGCCAGCTCGTCAGGGAACACTGAAGCTTTCTTT. Residues: CASSSGNTEAFF.

The chain couples TRBV25-1 to TRBJ2-7; the match to TRBD2 covers 9 bases. Per germline, CDR1 MGHDK and CDR2 SYGVNS. The CDR3 runs to 17 residues. V gave up 4 bases and J gave up 5 bases; unmatched junction bases: 15. CDR3 sequence: CASSADKPGLAGHEQYF. Here the CDR3 DNA reads TGTGCCAGCAGTGCCGATAAACCGGGACTAGCAGGCCACGAGCAGTACTTC.

This clone was found once. The gene calls are TRBV29-1 and TRBJ2-7; possible D gene TRBD1, 5 bases. The V end was cut by 6 bases, the J end by 0 bases, with 12 bases between. Germline V lookup: CDR1 SQVTM, CDR2 ANQGSEA. This CDR3 comprises 13 residues. CDR3 DNA: TGCAGCGTCAAAGGGGTGAGCTCCTACGAGCAGTACTTC. The encoded protein is CSVKGVSSYEQYF.

The CDR3 protein is CASSYRQGDGYTF. The DNA of the CDR3 is TGTGCCAGCAGCTATAGGCAGGGTGATGGCTACACCTTC. The chain links TRBV7-9 to TRBJ1-2; a weak D match, TRBD1 (5 bases). This CDR3 is built from 13 residues. Germline V gene sequence: CDR1 SEHNR, CDR2 FQNEAQ (reference sequence). V lost 4 bases to trimming and J lost 6 bases, with 12 bases between them.

This rearrangement joins TRBV19 to TRBJ2-7; no clear D gene. Germline V CDR1 and CDR2: LNHDA, SQIVND (reference sequence). Trimming removed 1 base at V and 3 bases at J, with 7 bases between. The CDR3 sequence is 13 residues long. Written as DNA, the CDR3 is TGTGCCAGTAGTATAGGAGAATACTACGAGCAGTACTTC. Amino acid sequence: CASSIGEYYEQYF.

This sequence joins TRBV6-4 and TRBJ2-1, with D possibly matching TRBD2 (6 bases). The germline gives CDR1 MRHNA, CDR2 SNTAGT. V shed 0 bases and J shed 12 bases, with 15 bases lying between them. This CDR3 is built from 14 residues. The chain's CDR3 is CASSDSTEGARQFF. The CDR3 DNA reads as TGTGCCAGCAGTGACTCGACGGAGGGAGCGAGGCAGTTCTTC.

The V and J genes are TRBV7-9 and TRBJ1-1; a possible D gene is TRBD1 (5 bases). The germline CDR1 and CDR2 sequences are SEHNR and FQNEAQ (reference sequence). This CDR3 is built from 15 residues. Trimming cost V 3 bases and J 4 bases, with 15 bases left between them. CDR3 nucleotide sequence: TGTGCCAGCAGCTTGGGACCCCGGGGAGGCACTGAAGCTTTCTTT. It yields the protein CASSLGPRGGTEAFF. The full variable domain, in which reference TRBV7-9 and TRBJ1-1 provide the parts outside the CDR3, is DTGVSQNPRHKITKRGQNVTFRCDPISEHNRLYWYRQTLGQGPEFLTYFQNEAQLEKSRLLSDRFSAERPKGSFSTLEIQRTEQGDSAMYLCASSLGPRGGTEAFFGQGTRLTVV.

With respect to this clone: This specimen includes other DNA sequences encoding the same CDR3. The chain employs TRBV9 and TRBJ2-3; TRBD2 matches 7 bases. The J segment lost 3 bases and the V segment lost 0 bases, leaving 1 base of the junction unmatched. There are 14 residues in the CDR3. Germline CDR1 and CDR2: SGDLS and YYNGEE. The CDR3 DNA follows: TGTGCCAGCAGCGTAGGAGCGGGGACAGATACGCAGTATTTT. It codes for CASSVGAGTDTQYF.

J is TRBJ2-1 and V is TRBV6-5; maybe TRBD2 (6 bases). This CDR3 region has 14 residues. CDR1 MNHEY and CDR2 SVGAGI come from the germline V gene. V lost 6 bases, J lost 9 bases, and 18 bases lay in between. CDR3 bases: TGTGCCAGCAGCAAAGGAGGGATCGGTTCTGAGCAGTTCTTC. Translated, it gives CASSKGGIGSEQFF.

This clone was counted a single time. This sequence joins TRBV2 and TRBJ2-5, with 7 bases that match TRBD2. J gave up 3 bases and V 8 bases, and 6 bases lay outside the gene matches. Germline CDR1 reads SNHLY; CDR2 reads FYNNEI. This CDR3 spans 13 amino acids. CDR3 amino acids: CASWGSGEETQYF. The CDR3, as DNA: TGTGCCAGCTGGGGCAGCGGGGAAGAGACCCAGTACTTC.

The rearrangement uses TRBV27 and TRBJ2-7, with a weak D call TRBD2 (6 bases). The CDR3 is 16 residues long. Germline CDR1 reads MNHEY; CDR2 reads SMNVEV (reference sequence). V shed 6 bases and J shed 2 bases, with 20 bases lying between them. The CDR3 nucleotides are TGTGCCAGCAGGCAGGCGAGTGGCGGACTAACCTACGAGCAGTACTTC. This encodes CASRQASGGLTYEQYF.